This TCR beta chain came from a study of blood T cell repertoires in COVID-19. On the study more broadly: Acute-phase and convalescent COVID-19 samples originated in the United States, Italy and Spain. The analysed material was cDNA or gDNA that came from T cells, B-cell-depleted T cells, or PBMCs.

As handled by the study authors: Reference gene primer amplification in the assay estimated nucleated cell counts. The assay was immunoSEQ multiplex PCR, and TCRdb's table has in-frame clones only and misses some. The V and J calls and the clone size are those of that table, but D and trimming were determined from the DNA. The data show some 240,000 clones, with approximately 89% seen just once and approximately 4.6% held by the top ten. Germline CDR1 MDHEN, CDR2 SYDVKM. The ends lost 6 bases at V and 0 bases at J; junction bases unmatched: 12. The CDR3 is 18 amino acids. V and J are TRBV28 and TRBJ2-4; TRBD2 matches at 9 bases. The sequence was obtained from a woman aged 40 to 50 who had recovered from COVID-19. The specimen was peripheral blood. The CDR3 DNA reads TGTGCCAGCAGAGATCTTGTACTAGCGGGCGAAGCCAAAAACATTCAGTACTTC. Its translation: CASRDLVLAGEAKNIQYF.